The clone carrying this T cell receptor beta chain has a count of ten or more. The antigen is unknown. These data are taken from a study of CD8 T cells in ankylosing spondylitis. Findings and caveats of the study: There was a TCR beta motif, made of several highly homologous variants, that appeared characteristic of ankylosing spondylitis blood. According to the report, clones linked to the disease were significantly enriched in matched synovial fluid samples taken from ankylosing spondylitis patients. Several of the motif variants were reported before in synovial fluid and blood from reactive arthritis.

Germline V gene lookup returns CDR1 SGHNT and CDR2 YYREEE (reference sequence). Trimming pared 4 bases from V and 3 bases from J, leaving 11 bases between. CDR3 length equals 14 residues. Quantitative 5'-RACE with molecular barcodes was used to make the TCR beta libraries. TCRdb used MiXCR to reprocess the 5' RACE reads, holding one entry per CDR3 protein. The sample yields 250,000 or so distinct CDR3 sequences, over 15% seen once. The clonotype comes from a male donor with ankylosing spondylitis or in good health (not recorded which). The chain employs TRBV5-4 and TRBJ2-1; no reliable D call. The sequenced sample consisted of blood, either unsorted or a sorted T cell fraction (not recorded which). The chain's CDR3 is CASSQRLGYNEQFF. Written as DNA, the CDR3 is TGTGCCAGCAGCCAACGTTTGGGCTACAATGAGCAGTTCTTC.